The entry that follows covers one T cell receptor (beta chain) sequence. This sample was taken from a study of CD8 T cells in Susac syndrome. With random hexamers, reverse transcription was performed on roughly 0.5 to 1 ug of RNA. TCRdb used MiXCR to reprocess the immunoSEQ multiplex PCR reads, holding one entry per CDR3 protein. The sample consists of some 120,000 distinct CDR3 sequences, roughly 96% of them appearing once. The clonotype was recovered from a human donor in good health. The sample consisted of CD4+ T cells from PBMCs.

CDR3 sequence reads: CASSSRREGTYEQYF. The DNA of the CDR3 is TGTGCCAGCAGCTCCAGGCGGGAGGGGACCTACGAGCAGTACTTC. The rearrangement joins TRBV5-4 to TRBJ2-7; 9 bases match TRBD2. After removal of 3 bases from V and 2 bases from J, the junction contained 6 bases not matched to a gene. CDR3 size: 15 residues. Germline V lookup: CDR1 SGHNT, CDR2 YYREEE (reference sequence).